This note documents a single TCR beta chain sequence. Its specificity is not known. This sample stems from a study of blood T cells in healthy people across ages. Study-level background: Per two T cells, template switching captured roughly one barcoded beta molecule. The study's findings and limits: Not knowing donor CMV status may have confounded expanded clonotype changes.

The CDR3 covers 14 residues. V was cut by 6 bases and J by 5 bases, with 14 bases left in between. A second PCR, run for about 7 to 12 cycles, used a sample-barcoded 5' primer plus a J-beta primer mix. TCRdb re-derived calls from the 5' RACE reads in MiXCR, one entry per CDR3 protein. Here the sample spans 270,000 or so distinct CDR3 sequences, less than 30% being singletons. The sample was blood. This TCR was sampled from a woman in her seventies in good health. The rearrangement links TRBV12-3 or TRBV12-4 to TRBJ2-1; TRBD2 is a possible D gene (7 bases). In DNA, the CDR3 is TGTGCCAGCAGCAAGCGGGGACAAAACAATGAGCAGTTCTTC. Residues: CASSKRGQNNEQFF.